Listed here are 9 T cell receptor beta chains from one sample, sequenced in a study of cytomegalovirus exposure and HLA in healthy donors. The PCR contained 60 Vbeta and 13 Jbeta primers. Assay used: immunoSEQ multiplex PCR; TCRdb lists only in-frame clones, some missing. The sample includes 70,000 to 90,000 clones, about 75% of them seen just once. Sequenced sample: PBMCs. The receptors stem from a man aged 60-69 years in good health and CMV-seropositive.

The chain couples TRBV7-2 to TRBJ2-1; TRBD1 aligns across 7 bases. This CDR3 has 13 amino acids. CDR1 and CDR2 from the germline V gene are SGHTA and FQGNSA. With 2 bases clipped from V and 11 bases from J, the junction kept 6 bases outside the gene matches. This chain's CDR3 is CASSLTSGQQQFF. The DNA for the CDR3 is TGTGCCAGCAGCTTAACGTCGGGACAGCAGCAGTTCTTC. The full variable domain, in which reference TRBV7-2 and TRBJ2-1 provide the parts outside the CDR3, is GAGVSQSPSNKVTEKGKDVELRCDPISGHTALYWYRQSLGQGLEFLIYFQGNSAPDKSGLPSDRFSAERTGGSVSTLTIQRTQQEDSAVYLCASSLTSGQQQFFGPGTRLTVL.

The rearrangement links TRBV30 to TRBJ2-2; D gene ambiguous. Germline-derived CDR1 and CDR2 are GTSNPN and SVGIG (reference sequence). With 5 bases removed from V and 5 bases from J, the gap between germline ends came to 6 bases. The CDR3 extends over 11 amino acids. The CDR3 region has the DNA TGTGCCTGGGGCCGAACCGGGGAGCTGTTTTTT. As protein: CAWGRTGELFF.

This clone was seen more than once but under ten times. The chain links TRBV5-4 to TRBJ2-1, with 10 nucleotides matching TRBD2. The CDR3 is 16 residues long. With 1 base clipped from V and 6 bases from J, the junction kept 7 bases outside the gene matches. Germline V CDR1 and CDR2: SGHNT, YYREEE (reference sequence). The CDR3 DNA sequence: TGTGCCAGCAGCTTGATTCTAGCGGGAGCATTCAATGAGCAGTTCTTC. Protein sequence: CASSLILAGAFNEQFF.

This clone showed up just a few times. The CDR3 sequence: CASSLLSGAPYNEQFF. Written as DNA, the CDR3 is TGTGCCAGCAGCTTACTCAGCGGGGCTCCCTACAATGAGCAGTTCTTC. The chain carries TRBV7-3 and TRBJ2-1; TRBD2 aligns across 7 bases. Germline loops: CDR1 SGHTA, CDR2 FQGTGA. The ends lost 2 bases at V and 2 bases at J; junction bases unmatched: 6. This CDR3 comprises 16 residues.

The V gene is TRBV7-9, the J gene TRBJ2-2; D unclear. Between the trimmed V and J ends, which lost 1 base and 6 bases, there was a span of 6 bases. The CDR3 has 13 residues. Germline V gene sequence: CDR1 SEHNR, CDR2 FQNEAQ (reference sequence). As DNA, the CDR3 is TGTGCCAGCAGCTTAGGCCCGGCCGGGGAGCTGTTTTTT. Translation gives CASSLGPAGELFF.

Only one count was recorded for this clone. The chain employs TRBV9 and TRBJ2-1; the match to TRBD2 covers 10 bases. Per the germline V gene, CDR1 is SGDLS and CDR2 is YYNGEE. This CDR3 contains 15 residues. V was pared by 4 bases and J by 8 bases, with 9 bases of the junction left unmatched. This CDR3 is CASSSSGRAMDEQFF. The CDR3 DNA reads as TGTGCCAGCAGCTCCAGCGGGAGGGCCATGGATGAGCAGTTCTTC.

The V and J genes are TRBV6-6 and TRBJ2-7; 10 bases map to TRBD2. Germline values: CDR1 MNHNY, CDR2 SVGAGI (reference sequence). This CDR3 is built from 12 residues. With V trimmed by 8 bases and J by 6 bases, 4 bases remained unmatched. CDR3 bases: TGTGCCAGCGGGTGGACTAGCGGCGAGCAGTACTTC. Protein sequence: CASGWTSGEQYF.

The chain combines TRBV28 with TRBJ1-2; a possible D gene is TRBD1 (5 bases). Germline CDR1 reads MDHEN; CDR2 reads SYDVKM. V was cut by 10 bases and J by 0 bases, with 12 bases left in between. The CDR3 runs to 13 residues. Here the CDR3 DNA reads TGTGCCACCGATCCGACAGCTAACTATGGCTACACCTTC. Translating it yields CATDPTANYGYTF.

With regard to this clone: The sample holds other DNA sequences that translate to the same CDR3. The chain combines TRBV9 with TRBJ2-1, with 13 positions matching TRBD2. The V segment lost 3 bases and the J segment 0 bases; nucleotides outside the gene matches: 0. CDR1 is SGDLS and CDR2 is YYNGEE in the germline V gene. The CDR3 has 16 residues. As DNA, the CDR3 is TGTGCCAGCAGCGGACTAGCGGGAGGCTCCTACAATGAGCAGTTCTTC. The encoded protein is CASSGLAGGSYNEQFF.